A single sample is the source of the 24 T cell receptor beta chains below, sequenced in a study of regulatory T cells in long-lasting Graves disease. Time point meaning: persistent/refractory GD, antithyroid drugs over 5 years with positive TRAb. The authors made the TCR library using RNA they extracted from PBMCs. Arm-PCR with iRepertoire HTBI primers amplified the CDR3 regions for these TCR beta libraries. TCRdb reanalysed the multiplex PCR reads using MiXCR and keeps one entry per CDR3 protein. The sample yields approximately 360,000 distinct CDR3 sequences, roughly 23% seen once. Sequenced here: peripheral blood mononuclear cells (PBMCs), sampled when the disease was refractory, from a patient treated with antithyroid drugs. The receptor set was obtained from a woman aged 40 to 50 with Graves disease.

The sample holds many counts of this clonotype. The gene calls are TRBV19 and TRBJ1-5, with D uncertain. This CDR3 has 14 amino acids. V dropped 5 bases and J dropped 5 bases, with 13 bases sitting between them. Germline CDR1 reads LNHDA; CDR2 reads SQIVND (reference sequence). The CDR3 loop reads CASSRELRHQPQHF. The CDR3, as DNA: TGTGCCAGTAGTCGAGAACTTCGGCATCAGCCCCAGCATTTT.

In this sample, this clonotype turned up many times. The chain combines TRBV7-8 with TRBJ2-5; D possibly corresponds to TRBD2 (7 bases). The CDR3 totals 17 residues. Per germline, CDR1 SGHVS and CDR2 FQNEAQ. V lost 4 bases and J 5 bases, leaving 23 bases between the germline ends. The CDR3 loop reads CASSSLGGASIGETQYF. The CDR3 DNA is TGTGCCAGCAGCTCGTTGGGGGGGGCGTCGATTGGGGAGACCCAGTACTTC.

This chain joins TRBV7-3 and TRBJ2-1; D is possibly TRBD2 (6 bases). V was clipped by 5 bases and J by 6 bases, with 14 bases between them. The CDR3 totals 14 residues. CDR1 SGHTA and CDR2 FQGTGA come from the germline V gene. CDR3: CASSIELAGNEQFF. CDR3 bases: TGTGCCAGCAGCATAGAACTAGCAGGCAATGAGCAGTTCTTC.

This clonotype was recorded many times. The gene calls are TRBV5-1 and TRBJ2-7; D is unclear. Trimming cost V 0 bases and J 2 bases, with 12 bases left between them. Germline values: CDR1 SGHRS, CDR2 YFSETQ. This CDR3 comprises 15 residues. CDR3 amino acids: CASSLGTDTTYEQYF. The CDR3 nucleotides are TGCGCCAGCAGCTTGGGGACCGACACAACCTACGAGCAGTACTTC.

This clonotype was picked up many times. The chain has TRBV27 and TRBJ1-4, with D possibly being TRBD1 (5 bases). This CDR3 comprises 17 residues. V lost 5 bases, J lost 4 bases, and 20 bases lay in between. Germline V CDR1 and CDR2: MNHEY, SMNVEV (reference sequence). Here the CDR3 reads CASSRNAYSGYNEKLFF. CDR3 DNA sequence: TGTGCCAGCAGTCGGAACGCTTATTCAGGGTATAATGAAAAACTGTTTTTT.

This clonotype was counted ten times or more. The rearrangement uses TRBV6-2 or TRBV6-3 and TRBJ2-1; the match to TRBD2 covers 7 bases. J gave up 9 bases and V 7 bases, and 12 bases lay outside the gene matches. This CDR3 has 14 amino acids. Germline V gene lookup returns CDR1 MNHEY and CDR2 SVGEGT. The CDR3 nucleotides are TGTGCCAGCACCAGAGGCGGGAGCTCGGGTGAGCAGTTCTTC. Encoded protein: CASTRGGSSGEQFF.

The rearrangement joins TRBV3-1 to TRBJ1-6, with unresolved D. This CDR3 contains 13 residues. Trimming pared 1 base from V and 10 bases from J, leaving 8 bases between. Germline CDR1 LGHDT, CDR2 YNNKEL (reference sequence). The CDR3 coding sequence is TGTGCCAGCAGCCAAGTTTTGGGGTCACCCCTCCACTTT. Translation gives CASSQVLGSPLHF. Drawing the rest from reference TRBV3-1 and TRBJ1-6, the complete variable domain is DTAVSQTPKYLVTQMGNDKSIKCEQNLGHDTMYWYKQDSKKFLKIMFSYNNKELIINETVPNRFSPKSPDKAHLNLHINSLELGDSAVYFCASSQVLGSPLHFGNGTRLTVT.

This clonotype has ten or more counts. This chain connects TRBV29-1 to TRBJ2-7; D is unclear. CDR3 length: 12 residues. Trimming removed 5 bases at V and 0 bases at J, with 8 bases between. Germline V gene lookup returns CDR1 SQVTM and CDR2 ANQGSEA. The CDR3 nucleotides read TGCAGCGTTCGGAAACCCTCCTACGAGCAGTACTTC. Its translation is CSVRKPSYEQYF.

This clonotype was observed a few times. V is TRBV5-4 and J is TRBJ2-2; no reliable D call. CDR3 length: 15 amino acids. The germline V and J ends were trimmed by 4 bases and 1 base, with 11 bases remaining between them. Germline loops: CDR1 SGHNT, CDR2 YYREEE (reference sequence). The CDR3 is CASSVSTKNTGELFF. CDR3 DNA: TGTGCCAGCAGCGTATCAACCAAGAACACCGGGGAGCTGTTTTTT.

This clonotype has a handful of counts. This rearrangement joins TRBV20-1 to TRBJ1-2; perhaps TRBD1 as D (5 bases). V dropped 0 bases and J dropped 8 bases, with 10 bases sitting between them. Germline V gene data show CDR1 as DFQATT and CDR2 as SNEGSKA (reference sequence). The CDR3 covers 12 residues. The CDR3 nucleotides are TGCAGTGCTAGAGAGGGGGTCTCGGGCTACACCTTC. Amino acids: CSAREGVSGYTF.

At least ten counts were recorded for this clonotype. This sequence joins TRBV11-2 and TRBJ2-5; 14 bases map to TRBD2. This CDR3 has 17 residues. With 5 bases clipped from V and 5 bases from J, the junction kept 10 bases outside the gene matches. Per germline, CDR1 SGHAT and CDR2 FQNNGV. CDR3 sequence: CASSASGTSGSWETQYF. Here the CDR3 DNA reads TGTGCCAGCAGCGCATCCGGGACTAGCGGGAGTTGGGAGACCCAGTACTTC.

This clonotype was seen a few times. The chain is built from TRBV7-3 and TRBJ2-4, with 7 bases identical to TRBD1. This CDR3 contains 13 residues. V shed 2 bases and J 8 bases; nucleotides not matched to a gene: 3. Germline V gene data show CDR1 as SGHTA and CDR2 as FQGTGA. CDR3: CASSLGDSDIQYF. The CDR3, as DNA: TGTGCCAGCAGCTTAGGGGACAGCGACATTCAGTACTTC.

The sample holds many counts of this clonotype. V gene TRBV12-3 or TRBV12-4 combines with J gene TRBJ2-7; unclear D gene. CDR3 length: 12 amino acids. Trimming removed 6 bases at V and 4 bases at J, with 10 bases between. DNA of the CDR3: TGTGCCAGCAGCCGCGCCTTTTACGAGCAGTACTTC. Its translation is CASSRAFYEQYF.

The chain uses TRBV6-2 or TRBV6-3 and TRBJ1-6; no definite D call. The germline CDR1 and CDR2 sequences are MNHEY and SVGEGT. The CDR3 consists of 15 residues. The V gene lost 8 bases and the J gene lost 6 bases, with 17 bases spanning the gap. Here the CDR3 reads CASSPPFVTNSPLHF. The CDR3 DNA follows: TGTGCCAGCTCACCACCGTTCGTTACTAATTCACCCCTCCACTTT.

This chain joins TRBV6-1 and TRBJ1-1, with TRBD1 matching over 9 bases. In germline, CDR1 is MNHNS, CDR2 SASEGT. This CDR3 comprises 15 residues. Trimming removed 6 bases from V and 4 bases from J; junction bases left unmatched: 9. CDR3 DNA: TGTGCCAGCAGCCCCGGGACAGGGTTTCGCACTGAAGCTTTCTTT. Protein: CASSPGTGFRTEAFF.

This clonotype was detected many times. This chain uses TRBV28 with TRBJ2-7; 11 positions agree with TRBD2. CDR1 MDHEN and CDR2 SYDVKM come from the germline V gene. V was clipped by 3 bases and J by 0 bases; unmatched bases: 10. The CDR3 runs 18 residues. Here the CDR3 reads CASSFPLSTSGSSYEQYF. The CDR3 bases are TGTGCCAGCAGTTTTCCCCTGAGCACTAGCGGGAGCTCCTACGAGCAGTACTTC.

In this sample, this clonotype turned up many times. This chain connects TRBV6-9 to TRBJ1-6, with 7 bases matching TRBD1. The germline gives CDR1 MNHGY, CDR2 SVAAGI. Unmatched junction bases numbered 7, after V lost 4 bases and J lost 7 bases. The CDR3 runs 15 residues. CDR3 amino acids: CASSSGQVENSPLHF. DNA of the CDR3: TGTGCCAGCAGTTCCGGACAGGTCGAAAATTCACCCCTCCACTTT.

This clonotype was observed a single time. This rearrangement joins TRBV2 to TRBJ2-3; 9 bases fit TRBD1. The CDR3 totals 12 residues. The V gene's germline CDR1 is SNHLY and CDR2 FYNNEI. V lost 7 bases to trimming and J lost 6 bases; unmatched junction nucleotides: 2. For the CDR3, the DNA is TGTGCCAGCATTGGACAGGGGGATACGCAGTATTTT. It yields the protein CASIGQGDTQYF.

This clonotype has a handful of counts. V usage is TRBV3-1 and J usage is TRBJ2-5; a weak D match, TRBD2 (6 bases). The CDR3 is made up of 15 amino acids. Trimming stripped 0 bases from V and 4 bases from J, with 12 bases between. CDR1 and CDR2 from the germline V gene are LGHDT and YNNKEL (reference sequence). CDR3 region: CASSQDSAGGETQYF. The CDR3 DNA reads TGTGCCAGCAGCCAAGATTCAGCGGGCGGAGAGACCCAGTACTTC.

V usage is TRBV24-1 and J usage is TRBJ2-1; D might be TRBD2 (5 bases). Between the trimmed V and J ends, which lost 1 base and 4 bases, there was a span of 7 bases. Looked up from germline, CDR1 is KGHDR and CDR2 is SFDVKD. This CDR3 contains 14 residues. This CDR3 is CATSDFTSYNEQFF. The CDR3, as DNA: TGTGCCACCAGTGATTTTACTAGTTACAATGAGCAGTTCTTC.

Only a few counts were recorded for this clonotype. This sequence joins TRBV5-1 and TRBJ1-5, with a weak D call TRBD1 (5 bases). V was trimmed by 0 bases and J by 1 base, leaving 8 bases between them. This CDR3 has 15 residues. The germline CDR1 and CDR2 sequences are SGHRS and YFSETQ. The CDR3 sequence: CASSLVWGSNQPQHF. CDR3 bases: TGCGCCAGCAGCTTGGTATGGGGGAGCAATCAGCCCCAGCATTTT.

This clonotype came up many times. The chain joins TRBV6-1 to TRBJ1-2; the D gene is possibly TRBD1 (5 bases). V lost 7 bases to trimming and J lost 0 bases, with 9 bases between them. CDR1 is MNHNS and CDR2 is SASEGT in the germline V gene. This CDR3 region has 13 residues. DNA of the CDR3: TGTGCCAGCAACGACAGCCCTAACTATGGCTACACCTTC. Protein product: CASNDSPNYGYTF.

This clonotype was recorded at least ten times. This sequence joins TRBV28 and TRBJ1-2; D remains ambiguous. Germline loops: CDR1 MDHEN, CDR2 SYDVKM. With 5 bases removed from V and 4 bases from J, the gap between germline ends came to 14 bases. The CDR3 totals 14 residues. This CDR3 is CASSPSETLYGYTF. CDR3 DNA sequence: TGTGCCAGCAGTCCCTCCGAAACCCTCTATGGCTACACCTTC.

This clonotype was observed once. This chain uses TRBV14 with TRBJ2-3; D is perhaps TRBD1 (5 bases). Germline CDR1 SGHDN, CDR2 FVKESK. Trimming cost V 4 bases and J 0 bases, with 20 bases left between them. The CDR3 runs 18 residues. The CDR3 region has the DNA TGTGCCAGCAGCCCGATGACAGCCTTAGTCCCTAGCACAGATACGCAGTATTTT. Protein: CASSPMTALVPSTDTQYF.